This TCR beta chain was recovered during a study of siplizumab effects on memory and regulatory T cells. The overall study: Mixed lymphocyte reactions ran in pairs, with siplizumab at around 1 ug/mL or without drug. Study results and caveats: Both greater diversity than memory cells and a major contribution to the alloresponse seemed to characterize naive T cells.

Trimming took off 10 bases at V and 7 bases at J, with 14 bases between the two ends. The CDR3 sequence is 12 residues long. CDR1 is MDHEN, CDR2 SYDVKM, per germline. Repertoires were generated with immunoSEQ multiplex PCR, while TCRdb's copy carries only in-frame clones and drops some. The table has roughly 18,000 clones, 45% to 60% seen once. This clone was observed a handful of times. The target antigen is unknown. Cells from the mixed lymphocyte reaction were cocultured for about six days at 37°C. This TCR was sampled from a human donor in good health; the cells came from an allogeneic mixed lymphocyte reaction. Material: CFSE-low (dividing) CD4+ T cells sorted from an allogeneic mixed lymphocyte reaction. This chain connects TRBV28 to TRBJ2-1; weak D call: TRBD2 (6 bases). In DNA, the CDR3 is TGTGCCACCTACGGGACTTGGAATGAGCAGTTCTTC. This codes for CATYGTWNEQFF.